This TCR beta chain came from a study of blood T cell repertoires in COVID-19. Study context: The origin of the acute and convalescent COVID-19 samples was the United States, Italy and Spain. Nucleic acid was either cDNA or gDNA, and it came from T cells, B-cell-depleted T cells, or PBMCs.

Per the study methods: Amplifying reference gene primers gave estimates of nucleated cell counts. Profiled with immunoSEQ multiplex PCR; TCRdb holds only in-frame clones, not every one. The V and J calls and the clone size are those of that table, but D and trimming were determined from the DNA. This sample has about 250,000 clones; almost 90% occur once, and the top ten carry over 1.1%. The specimen sequenced was peripheral blood. The clonotype originates from a man older than 75 with acute or convalescent COVID-19.

The CDR3 reads CASSSPGTSGNIYNEQFF. The CDR3 DNA reads TGTGCCAGCAGCTCCCCAGGGACTAGCGGGAACATTTACAATGAGCAGTTCTTC. The genes are TRBV5-8 and TRBJ2-1; 13 positions agree with TRBD2. The junction had 10 bases not matched to a gene; V was cut back by 3 bases and J by 4 bases. The CDR3 is 18 residues long. Germline V gives CDR1 SGHTS, CDR2 YDEGEE.